This TCR beta chain was retrieved from a study of Ad26.COV2.S vaccination and SARS-CoV-2 variants. Profiled with immunoSEQ multiplex PCR; TCRdb holds only in-frame clones, not every one. The table shows 300,000 to 350,000 clones, with around 90% occurring only once. With respect to this clone: The sample has other DNA sequences that encode this CDR3 too.

From germline, CDR1 is MDHEN and CDR2 SYDVKM. Trimming took off 2 bases at V and 2 bases at J, with 3 bases between the two ends. The CDR3 length is 12 residues. Treatment noted: around 19 received Ad26.COV2.S at low or high dose, single or two shots; a few received placebo; per-sample allocation not given. On day 63 after the first injection, vaccine and placebo recipients gave samples. This TCR derives from a person aged 18-60 years who received the Ad26.COV2.S COVID-19 vaccine or a placebo. V gene TRBV28 combines with J gene TRBJ1-2; D unresolved. The sample was peripheral blood, taken in a trial of Ad26.COV2.S vaccine versus placebo. This chain's CDR3 is CASSLGNYGYTF. CDR3 coding DNA: TGTGCCAGCAGTTTAGGAAACTATGGCTACACCTTC.